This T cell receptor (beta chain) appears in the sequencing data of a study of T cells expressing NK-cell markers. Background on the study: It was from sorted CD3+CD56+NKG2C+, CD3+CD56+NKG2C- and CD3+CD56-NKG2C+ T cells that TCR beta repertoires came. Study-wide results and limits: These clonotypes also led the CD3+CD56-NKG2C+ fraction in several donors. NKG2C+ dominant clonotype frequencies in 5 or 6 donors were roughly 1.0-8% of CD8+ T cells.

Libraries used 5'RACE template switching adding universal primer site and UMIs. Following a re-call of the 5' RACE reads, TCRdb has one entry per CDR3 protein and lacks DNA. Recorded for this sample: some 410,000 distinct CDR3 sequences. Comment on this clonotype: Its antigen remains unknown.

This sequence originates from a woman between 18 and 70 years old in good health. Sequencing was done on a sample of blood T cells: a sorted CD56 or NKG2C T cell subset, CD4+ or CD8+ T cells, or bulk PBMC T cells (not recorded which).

CDR3 protein: CASNLGAGKETQYF. V is TRBV6-1 and J is TRBJ2-5; TCRdb's D gene call, TRBD1, goes unchecked for lack of DNA. The CDR3 extends over 14 amino acids. Germline lookup yields CDR1 MNHNS and CDR2 SASEGT.